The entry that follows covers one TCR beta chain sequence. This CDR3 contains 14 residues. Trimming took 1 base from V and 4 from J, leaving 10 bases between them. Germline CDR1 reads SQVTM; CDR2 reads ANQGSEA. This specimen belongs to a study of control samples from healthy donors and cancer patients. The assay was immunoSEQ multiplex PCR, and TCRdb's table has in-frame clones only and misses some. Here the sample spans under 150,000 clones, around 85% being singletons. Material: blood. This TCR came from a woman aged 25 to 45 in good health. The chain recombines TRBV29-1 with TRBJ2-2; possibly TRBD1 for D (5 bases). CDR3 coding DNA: TGCAGCGTTGAAGGGGTCAGGGCCACCGGGGAGCTGTTTTTT. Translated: CSVEGVRATGELFF.